The entry below gives a single T cell receptor (beta chain) sequence along with its context. Within the sample, other DNA sequences also encode this same CDR3. Within Nashville, Tennessee resided all donors, each a Caucasian adult. The protocol was immunoSEQ multiplex PCR, while the TCRdb copy is restricted to in-frame clones and leaves out a portion. The table shows 1,400,000 or so clones, with about 98.5% occurring only once. This entry comes from a study of shared clonotypes between healthy human individuals. At the level of the study: CD4 naive cells filled three plates per donor, CD4 memory three, CD8 naive two and CD8 memory one.

CDR1 and CDR2 (germline): SQVTM, ANQGSEA. There are 12 residues in the CDR3. V gave up 4 bases and J gave up 9 bases; unmatched junction bases: 4. The rearrangement links TRBV29-1 to TRBJ2-1; 9 nucleotides match TRBD2. The origin of this receptor is a man aged 30 to 39 in good health. Sequenced input: naive CD4+ T cells sorted from blood. Specified subset: CD45RA+ positively selected. The CDR3 here is CSVGGRAGEQFF. The CDR3 DNA reads as TGCAGCGTTGGCGGGAGGGCCGGTGAGCAGTTCTTC.